A single sample is the source of the 23 T cell receptor beta chains below, sequenced in a study of T-cell reconstitution after alpha-beta-depleted transplantation in children. During its preparation, the TCRbeta library received unique molecular identifiers. MiXCR, applied by TCRdb to the PCR reads, yields one record per CDR3 protein. The table lists some 220,000 distinct CDR3 sequences, around 9.5% of them singletons. Sequencing used PBMCs from the stem cell graft donor, obtained from the stem cell graft. These receptors were taken from a human donor who donated a stem cell graft to a child with acute lymphoblastic leukemia.

This rearrangement joins TRBV2 to TRBJ2-7; TRBD1 aligns across 9 bases. Germline V lookup: CDR1 SNHLY, CDR2 FYNNEI. The CDR3 spans 13 residues. With V trimmed by 6 bases and J by 3 bases, 3 bases remained unmatched. Here the CDR3 DNA reads TGTGCCAGCAGATGGGACAGGGACTACGAGCAGTACTTC. Its translation is CASRWDRDYEQYF.

This clonotype turned up a few times. V and J are TRBV3-1 and TRBJ2-1; D is uncertain. CDR1 is LGHDT, CDR2 YNNKEL, per germline (reference sequence). The CDR3 is 15 residues long. Deletions cut 1 base from V and 4 bases from J, with 11 bases between. This CDR3 reads CASSQVPEPYNEQFF. In DNA form, the CDR3 reads TGTGCCAGCAGCCAAGTCCCCGAACCTTACAATGAGCAGTTCTTC.

This clonotype was counted between two and nine times. CDR3 bases: TGTGCCAGCAGCCCCGAACCCCTGGGGGTGGAGACCCAGTACTTC. Translating gives CASSPEPLGVETQYF. The rearrangement joins TRBV5-5 to TRBJ2-5, with D perhaps being TRBD1 or TRBD2 (5 bases each). V lost 4 bases to trimming and J lost 5 bases, with 18 bases between them. Germline CDR1 reads SGHKS; CDR2 reads YYEKEE (reference sequence). There are 15 residues in the CDR3.

This clonotype was counted ten times or more. The V gene is TRBV5-1, the J gene TRBJ1-4, with TRBD1 as a possible D gene (5 bases). Germline V gives CDR1 SGHRS, CDR2 YFSETQ. V lost 7 bases and J lost 0, with 10 bases in between. This CDR3 comprises 14 residues. The CDR3: CASSDSATNEKLFF. The CDR3 DNA sequence: TGCGCCAGCTCAGACAGTGCAACTAATGAAAAACTGTTTTTT.

V and J are TRBV5-5 and TRBJ1-5; 9 bases fit TRBD1. The CDR3 runs 16 residues. The trim removed 1 base at V and 3 bases at J, leaving 5 bases unmatched. Per the germline V gene, CDR1 is SGHKS and CDR2 is YYEKEE (reference sequence). As DNA, the CDR3 is TGTGCCAGCAGCTTGACGACACAGGGGGCCAATCAGCCCCAGCATTTT. Amino acids: CASSLTTQGANQPQHF.

The chain carries TRBV12-3 or TRBV12-4 and TRBJ2-1; D remains unclear. The length of the CDR3 is 15 residues. V was trimmed by 5 bases and J by 8 bases, leaving 19 bases between them. CDR3 amino acids: CASSLTLDRIHEQFF. For the CDR3, the DNA is TGTGCCAGCAGTCTGACTTTAGATCGGATCCATGAGCAGTTCTTC.

CDR3 loop: CASSYSRVGNQPQHF. In DNA, the CDR3 is TGTGCCAGCAGTTACTCACGGGTCGGCAATCAGCCCCAGCATTTT. The chain links TRBV6-5 to TRBJ1-5; D not certain. Trimming left V 0 bases short and J 2 bases short, with 8 bases between. The CDR3 has 15 residues. Germline V gene lookup returns CDR1 MNHEY and CDR2 SVGAGI.

This clonotype was picked up many times. The chain combines TRBV5-1 with TRBJ1-4; 7 bases map to TRBD1. The trim removed 3 bases at V and 8 bases at J, leaving 10 bases unmatched. CDR1 SGHRS and CDR2 YFSETQ come from the germline V gene. The CDR3 runs 15 residues. The CDR3 here is CASSWGDREGEKLFF. CDR3 DNA sequence: TGCGCCAGCAGCTGGGGAGACAGGGAGGGAGAAAAACTGTTTTTT.

This clonotype was observed at least ten times. This chain uses TRBV12-3 or TRBV12-4 with TRBJ2-5; D might be TRBD2 (6 bases). V lost 3 bases to trimming and J lost 5 bases, with 10 bases between them. The CDR3 is made up of 13 amino acids. The CDR3 DNA reads as TGTGCCAGCAGTTTCGCGGGGTGGGAGACCCAGTACTTC. Translating it yields CASSFAGWETQYF.

In its sample, this clonotype was seen a few times. CDR3 bases: TGCGCCAGCAGCTGGGGCGAACCGTACCAAGAGACCCAGTACTTC. Its translation: CASSWGEPYQETQYF. This chain uses TRBV5-1 with TRBJ2-5; D is possibly TRBD1 (5 bases). CDR3 length: 15 residues. The germline V gene has CDR1 SGHRS and CDR2 YFSETQ. V shed 3 bases and J shed 0 bases, with 12 bases lying between them.

Note on this clonotype: One end of the junction varies from germline; a read error may be responsible. The V call is TRBV20-1, the J call TRBJ1-2; 7 positions match TRBD1. The CDR3 is 13 amino acids. Germline CDR1 is DFQATT and CDR2 is SNEGSKA (reference sequence). CDR3: CSAEGARTYGYTF. CDR3 sequence (DNA): TGTAGTGCCGAGGGGGCGCGAACCTATGGCTACACCTTC.

The V and J genes are TRBV20-1 and TRBJ2-2; the D gene could be TRBD1 or TRBD2 (5 bases each). Trimming left V 3 bases short and J 1 base short, with 15 bases between. Germline values: CDR1 DFQATT, CDR2 SNEGSKA (reference sequence). The CDR3 is 16 residues long. This CDR3 is CSARTLRGGNTGELFF. The CDR3 DNA is TGCAGTGCTAGGACCCTTCGTGGGGGGAACACCGGGGAGCTGTTTTTT.

This clonotype was observed many times. The chain has TRBV27 and TRBJ2-2, with D possibly TRBD2 on 5 matching bases. The germline V gene encodes CDR1 MNHEY and CDR2 SMNVEV (reference sequence). V lost 5 bases, J lost 7 bases, and 11 bases lay in between. This CDR3 spans 13 amino acids. CDR3 sequence (DNA): TGTGCCAGCAGTAGTCTTGGGAGCGGGGAGCTGTTTTTT. Protein product: CASSSLGSGELFF.

This clonotype was counted ten times or more. The chain has TRBV5-1 and TRBJ1-6, with D perhaps matching TRBD1 (5 bases). Germline-derived CDR1 and CDR2 are SGHRS and YFSETQ. The CDR3 sequence is 14 residues long. V was trimmed by 0 bases and J by 6 bases, leaving 7 bases between them. The CDR3 region is CASSLDGGNSPLHF. The CDR3 nucleotides read TGCGCCAGCAGCTTGGATGGGGGTAATTCACCCCTCCACTTT.

This clonotype was detected a few times. This sequence joins TRBV6-2 or TRBV6-3 and TRBJ2-3, with 9 bases fitting TRBD1. The junction had 21 bases not matched to a gene; V was cut back by 0 bases and J by 8 bases. Germline CDR1 MNHEY, CDR2 SVGEGT. The CDR3 runs to 20 residues. CDR3 coding DNA: TGTGCCAGCAGTTACTCGCCGAGGGACAGGGCCATACCAAGCATCGGTACGCAGTATTTT. This encodes CASSYSPRDRAIPSIGTQYF.

The sample holds many counts of this clonotype. This sequence joins TRBV12-3 or TRBV12-4 and TRBJ2-1; D may be TRBD2 (5 bases). The CDR3 is made up of 14 amino acids. The ends were cut back, 2 bases at V and 7 bases at J, with 12 bases in the middle. CDR3 protein: CASSLIRGLNEQFF. The CDR3 nucleotides read TGTGCCAGCAGTTTAATCCGGGGTCTGAATGAGCAGTTCTTC.

This clonotype turned up a few times. The gene calls are TRBV27 and TRBJ1-5; D gene unclear. This CDR3 is built from 13 residues. Germline V gene lookup returns CDR1 MNHEY and CDR2 SMNVEV (reference sequence). V was shortened by 5 bases and J by 5 bases, with 10 bases between the two germline ends. CDR3 residues: CASSPARDQPQHF. CDR3 DNA: TGTGCCAGCAGTCCCGCGAGGGATCAGCCCCAGCATTTT.

This clonotype came up many times. The gene calls are TRBV10-2 and TRBJ2-7; D gene ambiguous. Germline values: CDR1 WSHSY, CDR2 SAAADI. The CDR3 covers 14 residues. Trimming stripped 4 bases from V and 0 bases from J, with 10 bases between. The CDR3 protein is CASSVPSSSYEQYF. In DNA, the CDR3 is TGCGCCAGCAGTGTTCCGTCCTCCTCCTACGAGCAGTACTTC.

The rearrangement links TRBV6-1 to TRBJ2-3; 7 bases match TRBD1. The V and J ends lost 4 bases and 2 bases, in that order; junction bases with no gene match: 3. Germline values: CDR1 MNHNS, CDR2 SASEGT. The CDR3 contains 14 residues. CDR3 DNA: TGTGCCAGCAGTGCAGGGGGTCTCACAGATACGCAGTATTTT. It encodes CASSAGGLTDTQYF.

This clonotype showed up just a few times. V and J are TRBV18 and TRBJ1-2; no clear D gene. The CDR3 spans 14 residues. In germline, CDR1 is KGHSH, CDR2 LQKENI. Trimming took 3 bases from V and 5 from J, leaving 13 bases between them. Here the CDR3 DNA reads TGTGCCAGCTCACCCAGCCGGACGGATTATGGCTACACCTTC. It specifies CASSPSRTDYGYTF.

This clonotype has a handful of counts. The V and J genes are TRBV7-2 and TRBJ1-1, with a tentative D call TRBD1 (6 bases). The CDR3 spans 16 residues. V shed 3 bases and J shed 1 base, with 15 bases lying between them. Germline V gene data show CDR1 as SGHTA and CDR2 as FQGNSA. CDR3: CASSFPPGTRNTEAFF. In nucleotides, the CDR3 is TGTGCCAGCAGCTTCCCCCCCGGGACACGGAACACTGAAGCTTTCTTT.

This clonotype was recorded at least ten times. The chain joins TRBV7-2 to TRBJ2-2; D may be TRBD2 (7 bases). The V gene's germline CDR1 is SGHTA and CDR2 FQGNSA. Between the trimmed V and J ends, which lost 6 bases and 4 bases, there was a span of 12 bases. This CDR3 is 14 amino acids long. DNA of the CDR3: TGTGCCAGCAGGGGGGGAGGGGGCACCGGGGAGCTGTTTTTT. Translating it yields CASRGGGGTGELFF.

The CDR3 DNA reads TGCGCCAGCAGTCTAGGAGTCGGGAGGTTGATGAACACTGAAGCTTTCTTT. Protein: CASSLGVGRLMNTEAFF. This rearrangement joins TRBV5-1 to TRBJ1-1, with D uncertain. Germline CDR1 SGHRS, CDR2 YFSETQ. V was clipped by 5 bases and J by 0 bases, with 20 bases between them. CDR3 size: 17 residues.